This T cell receptor (beta chain) was sequenced in a study of T cells in Graves' hyperthyroidism and ophthalmopathy (dated by TCRdb to the late 2010s). Context from the whole study: Peripheral blood samples were taken at the time of initial diagnosis, prior to any treatment. To identify TCR V-J signatures that set the groups apart, the researchers used a discovery cohort of about a hundred patients, made up of 40 to 45 with Graves' ophthalmopathy and approximately 57 with stable Graves' hyperthyroidism. Prospective prediction of ophthalmopathy was tested in an independent validation cohort consisting of 18 to 20 hyperthyroidism patients and 15 or so patients who later progressed to ophthalmopathy. The 80 to 100 discovery patients were randomly divided into training and test sets at a 7:3 ratio. In over five Graves' hyperthyroidism patients, the study also compared T-cell repertoires from thyroid tissue with T-cell repertoires from blood. Once sampling was done, hyperthyroidism patients were given methimazole at a starting dose of 30 mg daily, whereas ophthalmopathy patients were given high-dose intravenous methylprednisolone. According to the paper, TCR Vbeta CDR3 sequencing was carried out on 135 peripheral blood samples, which came from over 40 ophthalmopathy, fewer than 80 hyperthyroidism and approximately 17 progressor patients. The full study reports these points: Sample size was not statistically predetermined, and blinding of investigators to group allocation was not performed. Most expanded thyroid clonotypes (frequency above 0.001) were also found in blood, which suggests that blood repertoires may mirror thyroid immune responses. A 13 V-J signature model separated ophthalmopathy from stable hyperthyroidism, with 87.88% sensitivity and roughly 81% specificity in cross-validation and 80%/75% in testing. In validation, the model predicted progression to ophthalmopathy a median of about 6 months before onset, with roughly 68% sensitivity and roughly 79% specificity.

TCR beta CDR3 regions were amplified from RNA transcripts. For the first round of RT-PCR on the TCR CDR3, the HTBI primer set was used together with the Qiagen OneStep RT-PCR kit. Libraries were constructed in a second round of multiplex PCR, after which size selection and purification were performed. Paired-end sequencing of the libraries was performed with 100 bp reads on an Illumina HiSeq2000. In the authors' own workflow: SOAPnuke was used to process the raw data, removing reads that contained adapters or uncalled bases, had a mean Phred below 15, or lacked an exact match to the constant primer or identifier. High-quality paired reads were merged using COPE v1.2.5, and each unique nucleotide sequence was defined as a clonotype. MiTCR v1.1 was used to align clonotypes to the IMGT TRBV, TRBD and TRBJ reference segments. The analysis included only V-J combinations with a frequency above 0.0001, which together covered 99% to 99.2% of the repertoires. A TCS score was defined as the ratio between F50 (clonal expansion) and ExV (chaos), using BLOSUM62-based TCRdist between CDR3 peptides within each V-J. Welch's t-statistics and random forest reduced around 550 V-J features to some 14, which were used in a naive Bayes classifier (R e1071). TCRdb ran its own pipeline on the public reads, namely fastp trimming at Q25 and MiXCR clone calling, and kept in-frame beta chains. Identical CDR3 protein sequences are pooled into one entry, listed with their most common genes and DNA. The V and J calls and clone size come from TCRdb's table, not from the authors' own analysis. Recorded for this sample are over 200,000 distinct CDR3 sequences; 17% of them occurred a single time. The ten largest clones add up to roughly 50% of the sample.

Graves' hyperthyroidism was defined as stable when no progression to ophthalmopathy occurred over 18 months of follow-up. Hyperthyroidism patients were aged 18 to 65 years and newly diagnosed, with disease duration of less than 2 months. The study excluded patients with uncontrolled infections, other autoimmune diseases, pregnancy or lactation. Diagnoses were based on clinical symptoms, serum thyroxine and TRAb, thyroid ultrasound and orbital computed tomography. PBMCs were isolated from more than 8 ml of fresh peripheral blood by Ficoll-Paque density gradient centrifugation. Total RNA was extracted with Trizol reagent, and quality was checked on an Agilent 2100 Bioanalyzer. This clonotype was seen only a few times. Its antigen remains undetermined. No much larger clonotype is one base removed from it; base qualities were not supplied. The germline V gene yields MNHNS for CDR1 and SASEGT for CDR2. CDR3 length: 14 amino acids, cysteine to phenylalanine. Solely the CDR3 DNA is kept, with 42 bases framed from the first base. V lost 6 bases and J lost 1 base, and the count of bases not matched to a germline gene is 6.

The origin of this receptor is a man aged 45-65 years with Graves' hyperthyroidism. The sequenced material came from blood. The chain joins TRBV6-1 to TRBJ2-7; 7 nucleotides in the junction match TRBD2. For the CDR3, the sequence is CASRQTSRSYEQYF. At the DNA level, the sequence is TGTGCCAGCAGGCAGACTAGCCGATCCTACGAGCAGTACTTC.